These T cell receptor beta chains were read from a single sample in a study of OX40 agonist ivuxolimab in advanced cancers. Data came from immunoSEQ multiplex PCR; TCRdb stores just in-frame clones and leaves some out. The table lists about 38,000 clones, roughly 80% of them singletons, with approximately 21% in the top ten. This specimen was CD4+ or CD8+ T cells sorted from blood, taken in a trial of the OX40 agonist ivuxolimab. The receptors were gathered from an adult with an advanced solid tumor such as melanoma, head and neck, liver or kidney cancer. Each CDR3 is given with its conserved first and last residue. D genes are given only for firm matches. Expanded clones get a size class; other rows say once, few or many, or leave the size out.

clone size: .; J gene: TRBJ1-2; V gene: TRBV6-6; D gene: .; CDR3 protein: CASSYSGEEQLYGYTF; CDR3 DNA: TGTGCCAGCAGTTACTCCGGGGAGGAACAGCTCTATGGCTACACCTTC
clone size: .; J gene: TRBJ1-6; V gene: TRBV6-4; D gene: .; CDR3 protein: CASSDRDNSPLHF; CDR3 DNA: TGTGCCAGCAGTGACAGGGATAATTCACCCCTCCACTTT
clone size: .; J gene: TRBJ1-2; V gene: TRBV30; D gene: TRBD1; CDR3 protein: CAWSVPLGRGRLGYGYTF; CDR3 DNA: TGTGCCTGGAGTGTGCCCCTTGGCAGGGGGCGCCTCGGCTATGGCTACACCTTC
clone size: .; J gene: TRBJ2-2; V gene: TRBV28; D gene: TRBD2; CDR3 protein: CASRLAGANTGELFF; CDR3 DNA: TGTGCCAGCAGGTTAGCGGGAGCGAACACCGGGGAGCTGTTTTTT
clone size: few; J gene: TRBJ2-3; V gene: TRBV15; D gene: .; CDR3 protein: CATSRDLTGAGDTQYF; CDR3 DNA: TGTGCCACCAGCAGAGATCTGACGGGGGCCGGAGATACGCAGTATTTT
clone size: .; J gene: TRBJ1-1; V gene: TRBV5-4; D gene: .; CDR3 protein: CASRRGVNTEAFF; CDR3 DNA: TGTGCCAGCAGGAGGGGGGTGAACACTGAAGCTTTCTTT
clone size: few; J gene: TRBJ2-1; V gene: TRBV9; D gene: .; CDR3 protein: CASSVEINGWDEQFF; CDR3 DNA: TGTGCCAGCAGCGTAGAAATTAACGGATGGGATGAGCAGTTCTTC
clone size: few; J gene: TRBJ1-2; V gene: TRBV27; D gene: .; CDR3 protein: CASSWNGPGGGYTF; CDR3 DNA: TGTGCCAGCAGTTGGAATGGGCCTGGAGGGGGCTACACCTTC
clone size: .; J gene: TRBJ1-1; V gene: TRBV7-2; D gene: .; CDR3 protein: CASSLDQGFRENTEAFF; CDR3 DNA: TGTGCCAGCAGCTTAGATCAGGGGTTTAGGGAGAACACTGAAGCTTTCTTT
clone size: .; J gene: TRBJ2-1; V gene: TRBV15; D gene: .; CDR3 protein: CATSRESPGIYNEQFF; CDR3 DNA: TGTGCCACCAGCAGAGAATCCCCAGGGATCTACAATGAGCAGTTCTTC
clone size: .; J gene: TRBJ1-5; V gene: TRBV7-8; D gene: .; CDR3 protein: CASSLRGYQPQHF; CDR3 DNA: TGTGCCAGCAGCTTAAGAGGGTATCAGCCCCAGCATTTT
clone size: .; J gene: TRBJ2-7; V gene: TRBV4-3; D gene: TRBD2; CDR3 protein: CASSHGTRNGEQYF; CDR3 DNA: TGCGCCAGCAGCCACGGGACTAGAAATGGGGAGCAGTACTTC
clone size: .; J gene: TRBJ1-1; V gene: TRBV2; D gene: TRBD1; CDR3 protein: CASETGSGTEAFF; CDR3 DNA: TGTGCCAGCGAGACAGGGTCAGGAACTGAAGCTTTCTTT
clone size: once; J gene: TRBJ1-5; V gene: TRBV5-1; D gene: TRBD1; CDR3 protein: CASSDGQGGQPQHF; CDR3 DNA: TGCGCCAGCAGCGACGGACAGGGCGGTCAGCCCCAGCATTTT
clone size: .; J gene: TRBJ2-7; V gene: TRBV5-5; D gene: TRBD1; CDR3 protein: CASSLGTGGSYEQYF; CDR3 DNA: TGTGCCAGCAGCTTAGGGACAGGGGGCTCCTACGAGCAGTACTTC
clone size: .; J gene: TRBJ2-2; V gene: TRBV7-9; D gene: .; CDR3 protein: CASSLGPGELFF; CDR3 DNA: TGTGCCAGCAGCTTAGGTCCCGGGGAGCTGTTTTTT
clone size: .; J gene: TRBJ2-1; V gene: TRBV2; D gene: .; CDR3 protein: CASSSDGGEQFF; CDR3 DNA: TGTGCCAGCAGTTCTGACGGAGGTGAGCAGTTCTTC
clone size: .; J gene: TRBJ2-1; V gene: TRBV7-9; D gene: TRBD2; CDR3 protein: CASSSPRLASNEQFF; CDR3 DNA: TGTGCCAGCAGCTCTCCCCGACTAGCGTCCAATGAGCAGTTCTTC
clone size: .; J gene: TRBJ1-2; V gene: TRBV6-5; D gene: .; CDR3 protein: CAIKGGQANYGYTF; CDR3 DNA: TGTGCCATCAAGGGGGGACAAGCTAACTATGGCTACACCTTC
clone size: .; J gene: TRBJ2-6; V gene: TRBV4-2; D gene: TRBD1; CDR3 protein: CASSPWDRTNVLTF; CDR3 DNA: TGTGCCAGCAGCCCTTGGGACAGAACCAACGTCCTGACTTTC
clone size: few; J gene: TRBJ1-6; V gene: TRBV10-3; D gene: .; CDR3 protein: CAISELGRDSPLHF; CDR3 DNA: TGTGCCATCAGTGAACTGGGGAGAGATTCACCCCTCCACTTT
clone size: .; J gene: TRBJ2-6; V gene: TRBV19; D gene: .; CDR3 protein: CASSWGAGISGANVLTF; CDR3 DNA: TGTGCCAGTAGTTGGGGGGCAGGGATCTCCGGGGCCAACGTCCTGACTTTC
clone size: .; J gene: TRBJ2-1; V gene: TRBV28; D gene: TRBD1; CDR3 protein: CASSSQGQGYNEQFF; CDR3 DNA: TGTGCCAGCAGCTCTCAAGGACAGGGATACAATGAGCAGTTCTTC
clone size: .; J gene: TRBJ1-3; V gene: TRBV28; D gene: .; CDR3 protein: CASSLLTENTIYF; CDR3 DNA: TGTGCCAGCAGTTTACTTACGGAAAACACCATATATTTT
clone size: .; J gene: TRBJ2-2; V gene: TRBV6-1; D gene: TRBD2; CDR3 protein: CASSAGGRANGELFF; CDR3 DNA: TGTGCCAGCAGTGCTGGCGGGAGGGCCAACGGGGAGCTGTTTTTT
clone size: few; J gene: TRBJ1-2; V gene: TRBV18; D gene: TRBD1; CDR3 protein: CASSPDRVGGYTF; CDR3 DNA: TGTGCCAGCTCACCCGACAGGGTGGGTGGCTACACCTTC
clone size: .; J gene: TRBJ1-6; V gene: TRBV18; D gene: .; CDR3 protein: CASSPDSSYNSPLHF; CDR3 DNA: TGTGCCAGCTCACCGGATAGCTCCTATAATTCACCCCTCCACTTT
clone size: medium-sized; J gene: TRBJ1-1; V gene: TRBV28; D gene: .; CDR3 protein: CAVGYTEAFF; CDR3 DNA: TGTGCCGTAGGGTACACTGAAGCTTTCTTT
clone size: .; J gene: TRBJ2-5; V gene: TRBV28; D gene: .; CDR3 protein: CASSPLSTGIGETQYF; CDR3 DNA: TGTGCCAGCAGTCCCCTATCCACAGGGATCGGCGAGACCCAGTACTTC
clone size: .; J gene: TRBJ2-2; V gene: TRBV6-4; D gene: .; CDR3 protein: CASSDSLGHTGELFF; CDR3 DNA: TGTGCCAGCAGTGACTCATTAGGGCACACCGGGGAGCTGTTTTTT
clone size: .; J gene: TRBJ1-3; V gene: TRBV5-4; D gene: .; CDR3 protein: CASSDGLISGNTIYF; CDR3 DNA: TGTGCCAGCAGCGACGGACTGATCTCTGGAAACACCATATATTTT
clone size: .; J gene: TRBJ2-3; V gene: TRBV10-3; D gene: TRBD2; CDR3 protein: CAISSGRESNTDTQYF; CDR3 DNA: TGTGCCATCAGTAGCGGGAGGGAGTCGAACACAGATACGCAGTATTTT
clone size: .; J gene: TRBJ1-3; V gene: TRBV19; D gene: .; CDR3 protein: CASSIRTSGNTIYF; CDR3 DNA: TGTGCCAGTAGTATCCGGACCTCTGGAAACACCATATATTTT
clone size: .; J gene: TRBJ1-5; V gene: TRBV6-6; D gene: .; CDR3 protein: CASTRENQPQHF; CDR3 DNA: TGTGCCAGCACCCGGGAAAATCAGCCCCAGCATTTT
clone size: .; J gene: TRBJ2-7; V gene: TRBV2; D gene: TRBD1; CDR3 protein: CASSGTGSYEQYF; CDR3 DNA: TGTGCCAGCAGTGGGACAGGATCCTACGAGCAGTACTTC
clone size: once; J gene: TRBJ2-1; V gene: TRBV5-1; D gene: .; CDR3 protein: CASSLVSVSLPYEQFF; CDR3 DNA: TGCGCCAGCAGCTTGGTTTCAGTCTCCCTCCCATATGAGCAGTTCTTC
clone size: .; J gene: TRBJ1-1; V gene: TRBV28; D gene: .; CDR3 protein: CASSILQGGGTEAFF; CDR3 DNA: TGTGCCAGCAGTATCCTACAGGGTGGAGGCACTGAAGCTTTCTTT
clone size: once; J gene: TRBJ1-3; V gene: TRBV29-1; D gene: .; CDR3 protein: CSVLGWEGNTIYF; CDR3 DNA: TGCAGCGTCCTGGGTTGGGAAGGAAACACCATATATTTT
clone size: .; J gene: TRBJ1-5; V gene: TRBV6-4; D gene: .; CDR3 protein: CASSLNSNQPQHF; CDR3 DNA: TGTGCCAGCAGCCTAAATAGCAATCAGCCCCAGCATTTT
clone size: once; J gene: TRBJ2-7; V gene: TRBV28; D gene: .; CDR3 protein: CASKVEGYEQYF; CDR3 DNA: TGTGCCAGCAAGGTGGAGGGCTACGAGCAGTACTTC
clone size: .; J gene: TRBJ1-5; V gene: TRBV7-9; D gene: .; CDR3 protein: CASSLVGANQPQHF; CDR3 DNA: TGTGCCAGCAGCTTAGTAGGGGCGAATCAGCCCCAGCATTTT
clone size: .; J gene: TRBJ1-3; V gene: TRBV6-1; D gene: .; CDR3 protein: CASSEVYKPGNTIYF; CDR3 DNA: TGTGCCAGCAGTGAAGTATATAAACCTGGAAACACCATATATTTT
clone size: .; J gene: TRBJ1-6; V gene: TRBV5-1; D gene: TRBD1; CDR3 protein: CASSTRQGDNSPLHF; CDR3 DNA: TGCGCCAGCAGCACCAGACAGGGGGATAATTCACCCCTCCACTTT
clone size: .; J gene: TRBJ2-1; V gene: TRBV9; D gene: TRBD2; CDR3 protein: CASSIIGREGHNEQFF; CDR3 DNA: TGTGCCAGCAGCATCATCGGACGGGAGGGCCATAATGAGCAGTTCTTC
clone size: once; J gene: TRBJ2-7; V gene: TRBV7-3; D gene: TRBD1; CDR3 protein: CASSYGQGPYEQYF; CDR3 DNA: TGTGCCAGCAGTTACGGACAGGGGCCCTACGAGCAGTACTTC
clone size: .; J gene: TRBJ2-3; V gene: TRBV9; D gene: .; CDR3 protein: CASSVGDTVSTDTQYF; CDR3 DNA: TGTGCCAGCAGCGTGGGGGACACCGTTAGCACAGATACGCAGTATTTT
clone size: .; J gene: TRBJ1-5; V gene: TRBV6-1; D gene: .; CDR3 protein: CASSQLRSQPQHF; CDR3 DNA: TGTGCCAGCAGTCAACTCAGAAGCCAGCCCCAGCATTTT
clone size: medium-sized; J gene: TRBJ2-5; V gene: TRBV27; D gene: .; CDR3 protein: CASSDRDSQETQYF; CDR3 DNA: TGTGCCAGCAGTGACCGGGACTCCCAAGAGACCCAGTACTTC
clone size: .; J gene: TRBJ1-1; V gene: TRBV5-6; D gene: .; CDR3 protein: CASSQGGGAFF; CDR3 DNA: TGTGCCAGCAGCCAGGGTGGCGGAGCTTTCTTT
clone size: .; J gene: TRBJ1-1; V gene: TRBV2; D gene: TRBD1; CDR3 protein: CASSRTGDVTEAFF; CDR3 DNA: TGTGCCAGCAGCCGGACAGGGGATGTCACTGAAGCTTTCTTT
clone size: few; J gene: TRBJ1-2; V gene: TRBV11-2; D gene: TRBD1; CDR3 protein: CASSHGTGAGYTF; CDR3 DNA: TGTGCCAGCAGCCACGGGACAGGGGCTGGCTACACCTTC
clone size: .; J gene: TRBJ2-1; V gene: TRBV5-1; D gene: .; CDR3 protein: CASSLGRGPSNEQFF; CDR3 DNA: TGCGCCAGCAGCTTGGGGCGGGGGCCTAGCAATGAGCAGTTCTTC
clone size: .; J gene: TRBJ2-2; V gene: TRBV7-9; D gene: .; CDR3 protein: CASSLWGSDTGELFF; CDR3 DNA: TGTGCCAGCAGCTTATGGGGTTCGGACACCGGGGAGCTGTTTTTT
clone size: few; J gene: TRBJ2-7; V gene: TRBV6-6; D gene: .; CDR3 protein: CASSSRDTSYEQYF; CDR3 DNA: TGTGCCAGCAGTTCCCGGGACACCTCGTACGAGCAGTACTTC
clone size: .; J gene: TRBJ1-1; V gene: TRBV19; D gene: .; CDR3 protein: CASSYFLNTEAFF; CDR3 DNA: TGTGCCAGTAGTTACTTTTTGAACACTGAAGCTTTCTTT